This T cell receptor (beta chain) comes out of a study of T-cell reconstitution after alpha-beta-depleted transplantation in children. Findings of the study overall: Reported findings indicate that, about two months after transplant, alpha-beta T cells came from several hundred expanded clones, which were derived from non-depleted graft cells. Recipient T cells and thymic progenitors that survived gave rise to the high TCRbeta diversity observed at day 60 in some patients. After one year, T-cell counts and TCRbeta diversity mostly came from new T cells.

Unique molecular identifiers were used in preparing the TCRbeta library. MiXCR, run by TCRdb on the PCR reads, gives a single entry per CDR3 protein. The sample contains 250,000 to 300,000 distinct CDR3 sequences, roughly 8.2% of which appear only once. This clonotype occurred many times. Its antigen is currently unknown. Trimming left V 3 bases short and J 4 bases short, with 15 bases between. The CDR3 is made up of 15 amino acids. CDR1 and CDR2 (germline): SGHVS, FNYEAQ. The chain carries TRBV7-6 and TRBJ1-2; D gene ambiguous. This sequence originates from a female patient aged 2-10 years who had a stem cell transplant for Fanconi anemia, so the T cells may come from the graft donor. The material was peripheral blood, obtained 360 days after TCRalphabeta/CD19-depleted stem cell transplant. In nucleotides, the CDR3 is TGTGCCAGCAGCTTGTTAGGTTCGGAGTTCTATGGCTACACCTTC. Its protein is CASSLLGSEFYGYTF.